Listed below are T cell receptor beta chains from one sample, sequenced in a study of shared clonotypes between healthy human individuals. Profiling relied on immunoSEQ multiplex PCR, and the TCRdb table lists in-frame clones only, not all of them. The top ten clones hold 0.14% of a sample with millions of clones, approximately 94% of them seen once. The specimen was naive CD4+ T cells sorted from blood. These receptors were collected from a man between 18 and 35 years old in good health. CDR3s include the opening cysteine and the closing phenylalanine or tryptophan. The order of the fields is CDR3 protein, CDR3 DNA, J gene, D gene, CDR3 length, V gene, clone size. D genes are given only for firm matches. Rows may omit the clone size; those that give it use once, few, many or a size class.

CDR3aa: CASSKSTGEYSPLHF
CDR3nt: TGTGCCAGCAGTAAATCGACAGGGGAGTATTCACCCCTCCACTTT
j_gene: TRBJ1-6
d_gene: TRBD1
len: 15
v_gene: TRBV6-5
abundance: NA

CDR3aa: CASSPGDLIYEQYF
CDR3nt: TGCGCCAGCAGCCCTGGGGACTTGATCTACGAGCAGTACTTC
j_gene: TRBJ2-7
d_gene: NA
len: 14
v_gene: TRBV5-1
abundance: NA

CDR3aa: CASRQGAGDTQYF
CDR3nt: TGTGCCAGCAGACAGGGGGCTGGAGATACGCAGTATTTT
j_gene: TRBJ2-3
d_gene: TRBD1
len: 13
v_gene: TRBV6-5
abundance: NA

CDR3aa: CASSHWPPTNYGYTF
CDR3nt: TGTGCCAGCAGCCACTGGCCCCCGACTAACTATGGCTACACCTTC
j_gene: TRBJ1-2
d_gene: NA
len: 15
v_gene: TRBV11-2
abundance: NA

CDR3aa: CSVAGNTGELFF
CDR3nt: TGCAGCGTTGCCGGGAACACCGGGGAGCTGTTTTTT
j_gene: TRBJ2-2
d_gene: NA
len: 12
v_gene: TRBV29-1
abundance: NA

CDR3aa: CASSPTSGRWQETQYF
CDR3nt: TGCGCCAGCAGCCCAACTAGCGGGAGATGGCAAGAGACCCAGTACTTC
j_gene: TRBJ2-5
d_gene: TRBD2
len: 16
v_gene: TRBV4-1
abundance: NA

CDR3aa: CASSLQTDPRGYGYTF
CDR3nt: TGTGCCAGCAGCCTCCAGACGGATCCCAGGGGGTATGGCTACACCTTC
j_gene: TRBJ1-2
d_gene: TRBD1
len: 16
v_gene: TRBV7-2
abundance: NA

CDR3aa: CASSFGGPTEAFF
CDR3nt: TGCGCCAGCAGCTTCGGGGGACCCACTGAAGCTTTCTTT
j_gene: TRBJ1-1
d_gene: NA
len: 13
v_gene: TRBV5-1
abundance: once

CDR3aa: CASRPGQEVYNEQFF
CDR3nt: TGTGCCAGCAGACCAGGACAGGAGGTATACAATGAGCAGTTCTTC
j_gene: TRBJ2-1
d_gene: TRBD1
len: 15
v_gene: TRBV5-5
abundance: NA

CDR3aa: CASSRAGGADGYTF
CDR3nt: TGTGCCAGCAGCCGAGCAGGGGGCGCCGATGGCTACACCTTC
j_gene: TRBJ1-2
d_gene: TRBD1
len: 14
v_gene: TRBV7-9
abundance: NA

CDR3aa: CASSQEALKSPLHF
CDR3nt: TGCGCCAGCAGCCAAGAGGCTTTGAAGTCACCCCTCCACTTT
j_gene: TRBJ1-6
d_gene: NA
len: 14
v_gene: TRBV4-1
abundance: few

CDR3aa: CASSLSGRFQETQYF
CDR3nt: TGTGCCAGCAGCTTGTCAGGGCGATTCCAAGAGACCCAGTACTTC
j_gene: TRBJ2-5
d_gene: NA
len: 15
v_gene: TRBV5-6
abundance: NA

CDR3aa: CASSPPGLAGSVEQFF
CDR3nt: TGTGCCAGCTCACCACCAGGGCTAGCGGGAAGTGTTGAGCAGTTCTTC
j_gene: TRBJ2-1
d_gene: TRBD2
len: 16
v_gene: TRBV18
abundance: NA

CDR3aa: CASRAQGQPQHF
CDR3nt: TGTGCCAGCAGGGCCCAAGGACAGCCCCAGCATTTT
j_gene: TRBJ1-5
d_gene: NA
len: 12
v_gene: TRBV6-5
abundance: NA

CDR3aa: CASSLFQGTYEQYF
CDR3nt: TGTGCCAGCAGCTTGTTTCAGGGAACCTACGAGCAGTACTTC
j_gene: TRBJ2-7
d_gene: NA
len: 14
v_gene: TRBV5-5
abundance: NA

CDR3aa: CASSFDTRGNQPQHF
CDR3nt: TGTGCCAGCAGTTTCGACACGAGGGGAAATCAGCCCCAGCATTTT
j_gene: TRBJ1-5
d_gene: NA
len: 15
v_gene: TRBV27
abundance: NA

CDR3aa: CASSLPSTTDTQYF
CDR3nt: TGTGCCAGCAGCTTGCCTAGCACCACAGATACGCAGTATTTT
j_gene: TRBJ2-3
d_gene: NA
len: 14
v_gene: TRBV5-4
abundance: NA

CDR3aa: CASAPTQETQYF
CDR3nt: TGTGCCAGCGCGCCGACCCAAGAGACCCAGTACTTC
j_gene: TRBJ2-5
d_gene: NA
len: 12
v_gene: TRBV28
abundance: NA

CDR3aa: CASSYRGPYEQYF
CDR3nt: TGTGCCAGCAGTTACAGGGGACCCTACGAGCAGTACTTC
j_gene: TRBJ2-7
d_gene: NA
len: 13
v_gene: TRBV6-5
abundance: NA

CDR3aa: CASSLTGKSTDTQYF
CDR3nt: TGTGCCAGCAGCTTAACGGGAAAGAGCACAGATACGCAGTATTTT
j_gene: TRBJ2-3
d_gene: NA
len: 15
v_gene: TRBV11-3
abundance: NA

CDR3aa: CASSVLAGTPQYF
CDR3nt: TGCGCCAGCAGTGTGCTAGCGGGAACCCCCCAGTACTTC
j_gene: TRBJ2-5
d_gene: TRBD2
len: 13
v_gene: TRBV10-1
abundance: NA

CDR3aa: CASSLSQTGGYEQYF
CDR3nt: TGTGCCAGCAGTTTAAGTCAGACCGGCGGTTACGAGCAGTACTTC
j_gene: TRBJ2-7
d_gene: NA
len: 15
v_gene: TRBV28
abundance: NA

CDR3aa: CASSRTGLAGTGTQYF
CDR3nt: TGCGCCAGCAGCCGAACGGGACTAGCGGGGACGGGTACGCAGTATTTT
j_gene: TRBJ2-3
d_gene: TRBD2
len: 16
v_gene: TRBV4-1
abundance: NA

CDR3aa: CASSPLRLEQPQHF
CDR3nt: TGTGCCAGTAGTCCTTTGCGGCTCGAGCAGCCCCAGCATTTT
j_gene: TRBJ1-5
d_gene: NA
len: 14
v_gene: TRBV19
abundance: NA

CDR3aa: CASSLGPGGSGRGTGELFF
CDR3nt: TGTGCCAGCAGCTTAGGCCCCGGCGGTAGCGGGAGAGGCACCGGGGAGCTGTTTTTT
j_gene: TRBJ2-2
d_gene: TRBD2
len: 19
v_gene: TRBV11-2
abundance: NA

CDR3aa: CASSSGTSRYEQYF
CDR3nt: TGTGCCAGCAGCTCCGGGACTAGCAGATACGAGCAGTACTTC
j_gene: TRBJ2-7
d_gene: TRBD2
len: 14
v_gene: TRBV7-2
abundance: NA

CDR3aa: CSVEEGGTPYEQYF
CDR3nt: TGCAGCGTTGAAGAAGGGGGGACTCCCTACGAGCAGTACTTC
j_gene: TRBJ2-7
d_gene: NA
len: 14
v_gene: TRBV29-1
abundance: NA

CDR3aa: CASSPGDHSYEQYF
CDR3nt: TGTGCCAGCTCACCGGGGGACCACTCCTACGAGCAGTACTTC
j_gene: TRBJ2-7
d_gene: NA
len: 14
v_gene: TRBV18
abundance: NA

CDR3aa: CASSSTGLVSNQPQHF
CDR3nt: TGTGCCAGCAGTTCTACAGGGTTGGTGAGCAATCAGCCCCAGCATTTT
j_gene: TRBJ1-5
d_gene: NA
len: 16
v_gene: TRBV6-6
abundance: once

CDR3aa: CASSLEGTQSTDTQYF
CDR3nt: TGTGCCAGCAGCTTAGAAGGGACCCAGAGCACAGATACGCAGTATTTT
j_gene: TRBJ2-3
d_gene: NA
len: 16
v_gene: TRBV11-2
abundance: NA

CDR3aa: CASSLVASGRWSNEQFF
CDR3nt: TGTGCCAGCAGCTTAGTTGCGAGCGGGAGATGGTCCAATGAGCAGTTCTTC
j_gene: TRBJ2-1
d_gene: TRBD2
len: 17
v_gene: TRBV7-6
abundance: NA

CDR3aa: CASSSGGENIQYF
CDR3nt: TGTGCCAGCAGCTCCGGCGGGGAAAACATTCAGTACTTC
j_gene: TRBJ2-4
d_gene: NA
len: 13
v_gene: TRBV6-6
abundance: NA

CDR3aa: CASRPAGNSYEQYF
CDR3nt: TGTGCCAGTAGACCAGCGGGGAACTCCTACGAGCAGTACTTC
j_gene: TRBJ2-7
d_gene: TRBD2
len: 14
v_gene: TRBV19
abundance: NA

CDR3aa: CASSLGPGAYNEQFF
CDR3nt: TGCGCCAGCAGCTTGGGTCCAGGGGCCTACAATGAGCAGTTCTTC
j_gene: TRBJ2-1
d_gene: NA
len: 15
v_gene: TRBV5-1
abundance: NA

CDR3aa: CASSEPAPETQYF
CDR3nt: TGTGCCAGCAGTGAACCGGCTCCAGAGACCCAGTACTTC
j_gene: TRBJ2-5
d_gene: NA
len: 13
v_gene: TRBV6-1
abundance: NA

CDR3aa: CASSLESYTQYF
CDR3nt: TGCGCCAGCAGCTTGGAGTCTTATACGCAGTATTTT
j_gene: TRBJ2-3
d_gene: NA
len: 12
v_gene: TRBV5-1
abundance: NA

CDR3aa: CASSSRVYTEAFF
CDR3nt: TGTGCCAGCAGTTCACGAGTTTACACTGAAGCTTTCTTT
j_gene: TRBJ1-1
d_gene: NA
len: 13
v_gene: TRBV27
abundance: once

CDR3aa: CSGQIGLAGGETQYF
CDR3nt: TGCAGCGGCCAGATCGGGCTAGCGGGGGGAGAGACCCAGTACTTC
j_gene: TRBJ2-5
d_gene: TRBD2
len: 15
v_gene: TRBV29-1
abundance: once

CDR3aa: CASRGANTGELFF
CDR3nt: TGCGCCAGCAGGGGAGCGAACACCGGGGAGCTGTTTTTT
j_gene: TRBJ2-2
d_gene: NA
len: 13
v_gene: TRBV5-1
abundance: NA

CDR3aa: CATSRDETRGHF
CDR3nt: TGTGCCACCAGCAGAGATGAGACTAGGGGACACTTC
j_gene: TRBJ2-5
d_gene: NA
len: 12
v_gene: TRBV15
abundance: NA

CDR3aa: CASSKGTGDSYEQYF
CDR3nt: TGTGCCAGCAGCAAAGGGACAGGGGACTCCTACGAGCAGTACTTC
j_gene: TRBJ2-7
d_gene: TRBD1
len: 15
v_gene: TRBV5-8
abundance: NA

CDR3aa: CASSQDSQGNYGYTF
CDR3nt: TGCGCCAGCAGCCAGGATTCACAGGGGAACTATGGCTACACCTTC
j_gene: TRBJ1-2
d_gene: TRBD1
len: 15
v_gene: TRBV4-1
abundance: NA

CDR3aa: CASSLAQGSSYGYTF
CDR3nt: TGTGCCAGCAGCTTAGCACAGGGATCTTCCTATGGCTACACCTTC
j_gene: TRBJ1-2
d_gene: NA
len: 15
v_gene: TRBV7-2
abundance: NA

CDR3aa: CASSLALGTTGTHRFF
CDR3nt: TGTGCCAGCAGCTTAGCTCTCGGGACAACGGGTACTCATCGGTTCTTC
j_gene: TRBJ2-1
d_gene: NA
len: 16
v_gene: TRBV7-6
abundance: NA

CDR3aa: CASSLTGVGETQYF
CDR3nt: TGCGCCAGCAGCCTGACAGGGGTGGGAGAGACCCAGTACTTC
j_gene: TRBJ2-5
d_gene: TRBD1
len: 14
v_gene: TRBV4-1
abundance: NA

CDR3aa: CASSRDPGQGGGYTF
CDR3nt: TGTGCCAGCAGCAGGGATCCGGGACAGGGGGGTGGCTACACCTTC
j_gene: TRBJ1-2
d_gene: TRBD1
len: 15
v_gene: TRBV2
abundance: once

CDR3aa: CAWSVNRNTEAFF
CDR3nt: TGTGCCTGGAGTGTTAATAGGAACACTGAAGCTTTCTTT
j_gene: TRBJ1-1
d_gene: NA
len: 13
v_gene: TRBV30
abundance: NA

CDR3aa: CASSRPGDRGHEQYF
CDR3nt: TGTGCCAGCAGCCGGCCGGGGGACAGGGGCCACGAGCAGTACTTC
j_gene: TRBJ2-7
d_gene: TRBD1
len: 15
v_gene: TRBV5-5
abundance: NA

CDR3aa: CASSIGQKWETQYF
CDR3nt: TGTGCCAGTAGTATCGGGCAGAAATGGGAGACCCAGTACTTC
j_gene: TRBJ2-5
d_gene: NA
len: 14
v_gene: TRBV19
abundance: once

CDR3aa: CASSRGPQSSYNSPLHF
CDR3nt: TGTGCCAGCAGTAGGGGACCTCAGAGCTCCTATAATTCACCCCTCCACTTT
j_gene: TRBJ1-6
d_gene: NA
len: 17
v_gene: TRBV5-6
abundance: NA

CDR3aa: CASRGRDRSNSPLHF
CDR3nt: TGTGCCAGCAGGGGCCGGGACAGGTCAAATTCACCCCTCCACTTT
j_gene: TRBJ1-6
d_gene: TRBD1
len: 15
v_gene: TRBV2
abundance: few